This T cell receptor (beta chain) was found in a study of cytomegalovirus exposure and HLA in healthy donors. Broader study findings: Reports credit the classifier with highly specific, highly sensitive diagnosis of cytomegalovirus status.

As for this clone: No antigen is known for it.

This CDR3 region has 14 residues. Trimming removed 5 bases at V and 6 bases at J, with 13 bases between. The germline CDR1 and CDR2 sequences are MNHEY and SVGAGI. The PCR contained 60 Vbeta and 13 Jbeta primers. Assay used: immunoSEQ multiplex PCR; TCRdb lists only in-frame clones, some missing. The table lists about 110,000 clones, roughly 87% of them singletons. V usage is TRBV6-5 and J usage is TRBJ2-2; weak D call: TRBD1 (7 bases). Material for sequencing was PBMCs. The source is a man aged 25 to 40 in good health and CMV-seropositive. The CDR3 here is CASSLGRGAGELFF. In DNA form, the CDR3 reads TGTGCCAGCAGTCTCGGCAGGGGGGCCGGGGAGCTGTTTTTT.